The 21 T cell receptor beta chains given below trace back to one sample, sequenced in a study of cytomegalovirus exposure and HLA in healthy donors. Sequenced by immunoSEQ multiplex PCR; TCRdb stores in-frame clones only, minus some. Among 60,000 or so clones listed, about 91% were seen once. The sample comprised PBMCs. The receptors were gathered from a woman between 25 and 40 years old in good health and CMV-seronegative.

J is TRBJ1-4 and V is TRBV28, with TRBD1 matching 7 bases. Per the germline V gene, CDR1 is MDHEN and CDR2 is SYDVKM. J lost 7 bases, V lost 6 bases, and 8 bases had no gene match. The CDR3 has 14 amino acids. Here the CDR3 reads CASRLQGTGEKLFF. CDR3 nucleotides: TGTGCCAGCAGGCTACAGGGGACGGGTGAAAAACTGTTTTTT.

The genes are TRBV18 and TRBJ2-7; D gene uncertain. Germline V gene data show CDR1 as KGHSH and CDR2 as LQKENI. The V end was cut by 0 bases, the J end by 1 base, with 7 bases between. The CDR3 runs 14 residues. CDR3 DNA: TGTGCCAGCTCACCACCGAGCCAATCCTACGAGCAGTACTTC. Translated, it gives CASSPPSQSYEQYF.

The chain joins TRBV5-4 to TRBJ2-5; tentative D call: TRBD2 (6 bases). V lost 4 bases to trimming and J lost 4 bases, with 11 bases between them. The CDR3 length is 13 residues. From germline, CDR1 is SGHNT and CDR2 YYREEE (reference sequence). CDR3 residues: CASSGRGLETQYF. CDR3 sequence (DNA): TGTGCCAGCAGCGGACGGGGGTTAGAGACCCAGTACTTC.

DNA of the CDR3: TGTGCCAGCAGCCCGGGACTTGGACGAGACATAGGCCAGCCCCAGCATTTT. Translation gives CASSPGLGRDIGQPQHF. The chain carries TRBV7-9 and TRBJ1-5; D might be TRBD1 (5 bases). The CDR3 sequence is 17 residues long. V lost 5 bases and J 7 bases, leaving 24 bases between the germline ends. Germline loops: CDR1 SEHNR, CDR2 FQNEAQ (reference sequence).

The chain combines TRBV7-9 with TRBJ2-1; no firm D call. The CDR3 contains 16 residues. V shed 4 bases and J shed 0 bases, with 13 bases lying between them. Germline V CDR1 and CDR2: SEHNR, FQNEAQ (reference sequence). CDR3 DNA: TGTGCCAGCAGCTCCGCTACGGCTAGCTCCTACAATGAGCAGTTCTTC. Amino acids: CASSSATASSYNEQFF.

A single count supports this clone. The CDR3 DNA follows: TGTGCCAGCAGCTTATCTATATCTGAAGCTTTCTTT. Amino acid sequence: CASSLSISEAFF. The chain joins TRBV7-9 to TRBJ1-1; D ambiguous. CDR3 length: 12 residues. Germline V gene data show CDR1 as SEHNR and CDR2 as FQNEAQ (reference sequence). V dropped 2 bases and J dropped 6 bases, with 7 bases sitting between them.

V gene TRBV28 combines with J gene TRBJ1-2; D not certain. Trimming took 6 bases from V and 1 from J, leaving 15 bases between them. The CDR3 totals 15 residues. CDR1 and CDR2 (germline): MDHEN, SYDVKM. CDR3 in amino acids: CASSPWTDNNYGYTF. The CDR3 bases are TGTGCCAGCAGCCCCTGGACTGACAATAACTATGGCTACACCTTC.

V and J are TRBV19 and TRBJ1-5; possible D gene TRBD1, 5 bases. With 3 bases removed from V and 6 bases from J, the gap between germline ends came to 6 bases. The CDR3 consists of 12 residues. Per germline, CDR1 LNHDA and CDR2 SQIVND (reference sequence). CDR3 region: CASSIRGQPQHF. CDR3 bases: TGTGCCAGTAGTATTAGGGGTCAGCCCCAGCATTTT.

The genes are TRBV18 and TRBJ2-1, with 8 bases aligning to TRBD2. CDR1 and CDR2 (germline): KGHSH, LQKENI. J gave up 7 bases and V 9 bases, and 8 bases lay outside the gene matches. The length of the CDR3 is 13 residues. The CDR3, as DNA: TGTGCCAGTCTTCGGGCTAGCGGGAATGAGCAGTTCTTC. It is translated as CASLRASGNEQFF.

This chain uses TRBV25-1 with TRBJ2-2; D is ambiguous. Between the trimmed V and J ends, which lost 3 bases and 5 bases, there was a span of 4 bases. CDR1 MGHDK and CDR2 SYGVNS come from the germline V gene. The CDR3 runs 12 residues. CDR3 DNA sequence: TGTGCCAGCAGTGATCCTACCGGGGAGCTGTTTTTT. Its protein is CASSDPTGELFF. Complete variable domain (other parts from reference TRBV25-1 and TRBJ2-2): EADIYQTPRYLVIGTGKKITLECSQTMGHDKMYWYQQDPGMELHLIHYSYGVNSTEKGDLSSESTVSRIRTEHFPLTLESARPSHTSQYLCASSDPTGELFFGEGSRLTVL.

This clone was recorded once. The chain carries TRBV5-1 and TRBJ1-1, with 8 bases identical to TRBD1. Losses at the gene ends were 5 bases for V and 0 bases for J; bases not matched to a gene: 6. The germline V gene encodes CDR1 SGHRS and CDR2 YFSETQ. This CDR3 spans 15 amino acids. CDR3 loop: CASRSAGGMNTEAFF. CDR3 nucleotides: TGCGCCAGCAGATCTGCAGGGGGCATGAACACTGAAGCTTTCTTT. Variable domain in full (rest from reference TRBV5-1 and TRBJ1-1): KAGVTQTPRYLIKTRGQQVTLSCSPISGHRSVSWYQQTPGQGLQFLFEYFSETQRNKGNFPGRFSGRQFSNSRSEMNVSTLELGDSALYLCASRSAGGMNTEAFFGQGTRLTVV.

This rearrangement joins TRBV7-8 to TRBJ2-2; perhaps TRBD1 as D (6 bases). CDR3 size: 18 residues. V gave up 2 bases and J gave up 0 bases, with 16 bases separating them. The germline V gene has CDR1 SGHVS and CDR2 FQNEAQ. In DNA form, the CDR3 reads TGTGCCAGCAGCTTACTCACCGGGGCAGGGGCGAACACCGGGGAGCTGTTTTTT. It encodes CASSLLTGAGANTGELFF. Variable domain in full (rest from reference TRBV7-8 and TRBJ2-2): GAGVSQSPRYKVAKRGQDVALRCDPISGHVSLFWYQQALGQGPEFLTYFQNEAQLDKSGLPSDRFFAERPEGSVSTLKIQRTQQEDSAVYLCASSLLTGAGANTGELFFGEGSRLTVL.

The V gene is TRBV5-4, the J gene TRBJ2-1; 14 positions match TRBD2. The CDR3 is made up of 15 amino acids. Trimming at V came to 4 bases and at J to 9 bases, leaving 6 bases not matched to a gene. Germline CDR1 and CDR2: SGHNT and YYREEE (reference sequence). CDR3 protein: CASSVGTSGSREQFF. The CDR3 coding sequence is TGTGCCAGCAGCGTGGGGACTAGCGGGAGCCGTGAGCAGTTCTTC.

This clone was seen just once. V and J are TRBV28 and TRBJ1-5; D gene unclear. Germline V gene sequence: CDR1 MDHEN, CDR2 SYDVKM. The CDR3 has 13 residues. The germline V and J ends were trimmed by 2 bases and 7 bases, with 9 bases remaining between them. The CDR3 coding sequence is TGTGCCAGCAGTTTAAGTGAACTCCAGCCCCAGCATTTT. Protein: CASSLSELQPQHF.

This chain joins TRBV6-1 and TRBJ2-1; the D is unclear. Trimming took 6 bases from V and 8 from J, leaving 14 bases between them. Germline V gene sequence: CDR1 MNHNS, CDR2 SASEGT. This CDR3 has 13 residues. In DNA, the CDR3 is TGTGCCAGCAGGATAAGAAGCCCTTATGAGCAGTTCTTC. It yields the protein CASRIRSPYEQFF.

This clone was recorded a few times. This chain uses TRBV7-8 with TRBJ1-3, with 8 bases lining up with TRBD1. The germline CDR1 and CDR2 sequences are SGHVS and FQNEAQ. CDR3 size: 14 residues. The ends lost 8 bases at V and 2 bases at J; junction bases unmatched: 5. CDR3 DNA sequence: TGTGCCAGCGGAGGACAGGGAACTGGAAACACCATATATTTT. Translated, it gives CASGGQGTGNTIYF.

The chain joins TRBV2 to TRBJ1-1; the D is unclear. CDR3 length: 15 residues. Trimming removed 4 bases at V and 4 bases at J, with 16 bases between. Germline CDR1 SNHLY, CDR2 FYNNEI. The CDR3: CASSASGLRSTEAFF. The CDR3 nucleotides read TGTGCCAGCAGTGCTTCGGGGTTGCGGAGCACTGAAGCTTTCTTT.

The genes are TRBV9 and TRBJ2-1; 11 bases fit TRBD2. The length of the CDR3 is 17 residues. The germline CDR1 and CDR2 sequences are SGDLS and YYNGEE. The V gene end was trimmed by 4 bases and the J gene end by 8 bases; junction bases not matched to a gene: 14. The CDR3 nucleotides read TGTGCCAGCAGCCATGCGACTAGCGGGACGAGAGGCGATGAGCAGTTCTTC. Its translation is CASSHATSGTRGDEQFF.

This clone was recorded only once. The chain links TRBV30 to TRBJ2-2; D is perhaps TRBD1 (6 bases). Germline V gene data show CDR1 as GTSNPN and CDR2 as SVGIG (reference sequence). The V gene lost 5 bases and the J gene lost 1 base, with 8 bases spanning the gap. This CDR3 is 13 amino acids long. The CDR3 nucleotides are TGTGCCTGGTTGGGACAGAACACCGGGGAGCTGTTTTTT. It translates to CAWLGQNTGELFF.

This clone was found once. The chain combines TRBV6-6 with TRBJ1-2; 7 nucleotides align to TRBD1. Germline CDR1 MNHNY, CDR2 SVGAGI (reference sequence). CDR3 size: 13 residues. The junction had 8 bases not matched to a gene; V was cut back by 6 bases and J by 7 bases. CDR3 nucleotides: TGTGCCAGCAGGACAGACAGGGCTACTGGCTACACCTTC. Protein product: CASRTDRATGYTF.

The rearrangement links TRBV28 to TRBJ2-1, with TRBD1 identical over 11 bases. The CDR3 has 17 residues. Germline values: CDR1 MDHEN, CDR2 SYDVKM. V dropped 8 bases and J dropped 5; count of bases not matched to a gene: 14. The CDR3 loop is CASVPPGTGGGNNEQFF. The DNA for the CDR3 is TGTGCCAGCGTTCCCCCCGGGACAGGGGGAGGAAACAATGAGCAGTTCTTC.